This entry is about one T cell receptor (beta chain). These data belong to a study of blood T cell repertoires in COVID-19. Study-wide context: The cDNA or gDNA used as material had been derived from T cells, B-cell-depleted T cells, or PBMCs.

The length of the CDR3 is 14 residues. V was clipped by 2 bases and J by 6 bases, with 11 bases between them. Germline CDR1 MNHEY, CDR2 SVGEGT. Original processing methods: Scientists estimated how many nucleated cells there were by amplifying reference gene primers. TCRdb keeps only in-frame clones here, not all; method: immunoSEQ multiplex PCR. The V and J calls and clone size are taken from that table; D and trimming were inferred from the DNA. The table includes roughly 230,000 clones, about nine tenths detected once. This receptor was taken from a man aged 25 to 40 in a cohort exposed to, infected with or recovered from COVID-19 (not recorded which). The chain carries TRBV6-2 or TRBV6-3 and TRBJ1-5; no reliable D call. Sequenced input: PBMCs or T cells enriched from blood (not recorded which). CDR3 bases: TGTGCCAGCAGTTACGGAGGAAGGCCTCAGCCCCAGCATTTT. Protein sequence: CASSYGGRPQPQHF.